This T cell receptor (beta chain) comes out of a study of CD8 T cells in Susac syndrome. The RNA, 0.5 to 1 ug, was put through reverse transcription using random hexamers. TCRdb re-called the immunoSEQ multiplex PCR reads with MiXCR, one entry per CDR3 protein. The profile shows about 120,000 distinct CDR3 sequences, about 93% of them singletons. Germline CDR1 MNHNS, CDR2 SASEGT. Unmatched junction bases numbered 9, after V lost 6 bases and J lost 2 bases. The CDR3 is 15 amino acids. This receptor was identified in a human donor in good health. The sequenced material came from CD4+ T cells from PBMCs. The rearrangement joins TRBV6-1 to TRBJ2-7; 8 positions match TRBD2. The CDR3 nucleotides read TGTGCCAGCAGATTAAGAACGGGAGGGCCCTACGAGCAGTACTTC. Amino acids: CASRLRTGGPYEQYF.